This T cell receptor beta chain was recovered during a study of blood T cell repertoires in COVID-19. The protocol was immunoSEQ multiplex PCR, while the TCRdb copy is restricted to in-frame clones and leaves out a portion. Seen here are around 340,000 clones, 88% observed once, and the top ten hold over 0.9%. Residents of 24 US areas, aged roughly 18 to 89 years, made up the participants. Participants had their cohort set by participant-reported clinical history. All exposed participants met a person with COVID-19 within 2 weeks before entering the study. This CDR3 spans 14 amino acids. Germline V gene lookup returns CDR1 ENHRY and CDR2 SYGVKD. V was shortened by 0 bases and J by 7 bases, with 7 bases between the two germline ends.

The source of this sequence is a woman under 40 who had been exposed to COVID-19. The chain uses TRBV10-3 and TRBJ1-6, with a tentative D call TRBD1 (5 bases). Sequencing input: PBMCs or T cells enriched from blood (not recorded which). This CDR3 is CAISESKGNSPLHF. CDR3 coding DNA: TGTGCCATCAGTGAGTCAAAGGGGAATTCACCCCTCCACTTT.